The clone carrying this T cell receptor beta chain was counted once. What it recognizes is unknown. Per the authors' pipeline: Filtering differed, since immunoSEQ gave only junction sequences and no quality scores. Generated by immunoSEQ multiplex PCR, the TCRdb table keeps only in-frame clones and is missing some. V and J calls and clone size are copied from that table; D and trimming were computed from the DNA. The data contain hundreds of thousands of clones, approximately 96% of them singletons. This entry is derived from a study of shared clonotypes between healthy human individuals. Turning to the study itself: Per-donor plates numbered three CD4 naive, three CD4 memory, two CD8 naive and one CD8 memory.

General observations from the study: Among donors, the sharing of clonotypes was expected to be influenced by sequencing depth. Memory subsets generally showed smaller estimated richness than naive subsets did.

CD8 cells regarded as naive lacked CD45RO, were positively chosen for CCR7, and omitted terminally differentiated effector memory CD45RA+ cells. The sequencing input was naive CD8+ T cells sorted from blood. This sequence originates from a woman younger than 45 in good health.

The CDR3 region has the DNA TGTGCCAGCAGCTTGGGACTAGCGGGAGTAAGTGAGCAGTACTTC. As protein: CASSLGLAGVSEQYF. This chain uses TRBV5-4 with TRBJ2-7; TRBD2 matches 12 bases. CDR3 length equals 15 residues. V was pared by 0 bases and J by 7 bases, with 5 bases of the junction left unmatched. CDR1 is SGHNT, CDR2 YYREEE, per germline (reference sequence).